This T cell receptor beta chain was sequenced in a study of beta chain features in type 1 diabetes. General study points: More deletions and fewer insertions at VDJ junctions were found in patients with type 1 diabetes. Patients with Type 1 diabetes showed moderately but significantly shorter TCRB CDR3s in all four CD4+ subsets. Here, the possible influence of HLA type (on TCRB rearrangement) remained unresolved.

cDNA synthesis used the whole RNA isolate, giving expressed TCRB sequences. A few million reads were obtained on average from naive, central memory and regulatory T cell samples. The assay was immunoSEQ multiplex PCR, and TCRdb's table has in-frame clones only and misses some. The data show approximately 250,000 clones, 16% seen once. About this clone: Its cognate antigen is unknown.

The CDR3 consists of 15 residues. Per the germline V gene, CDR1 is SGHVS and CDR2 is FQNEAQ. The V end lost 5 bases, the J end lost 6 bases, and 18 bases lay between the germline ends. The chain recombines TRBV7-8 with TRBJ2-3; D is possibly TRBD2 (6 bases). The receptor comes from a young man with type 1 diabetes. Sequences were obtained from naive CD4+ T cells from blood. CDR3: CASSRRTTTRDTQYF. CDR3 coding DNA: TGTGCCAGCAGCCGTCGGACTACCACCCGGGATACGCAGTATTTT. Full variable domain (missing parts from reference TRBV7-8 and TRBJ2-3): GAGVSQSPRYKVAKRGQDVALRCDPISGHVSLFWYQQALGQGPEFLTYFQNEAQLDKSGLPSDRFFAERPEGSVSTLKIQRTQQEDSAVYLCASSRRTTTRDTQYFGPGTRLTVL.